This T cell receptor (beta chain) was found in a study of technical replicates of blood from a few donors. TCRdb keeps only in-frame clones here, not all; method: immunoSEQ multiplex PCR. Among roughly 70,000 clones listed, 91% were seen once. CDR1 is GTSNPN and CDR2 is SVGIG in the germline V gene (reference sequence). The V gene end was trimmed by 8 bases and the J gene end by 5 bases; junction bases not matched to a gene: 8. This CDR3 comprises 12 residues. This receptor was taken from a human donor in good health. Some clones in this sample may be carry-over from other donors' samples. The rearrangement links TRBV30 to TRBJ1-1; TRBD1 matches 7 bases. Source material: PBMCs. In DNA, the CDR3 is TGTGCCAGTAACAGGGGTGGTACTGAAGCTTTCTTT. Amino acids: CASNRGGTEAFF. Full variable domain (remainder filled in from reference TRBV30 and TRBJ1-1): SQTIHQWPATLVQPVGSPLSLECTVEGTSNPNLYWYRQAAGRGLQLLFYSVGIGQISSEVPQNLSASRPQDRQFILSSKKLLLSDSGFYLCASNRGGTEAFFGQGTRLTVV.